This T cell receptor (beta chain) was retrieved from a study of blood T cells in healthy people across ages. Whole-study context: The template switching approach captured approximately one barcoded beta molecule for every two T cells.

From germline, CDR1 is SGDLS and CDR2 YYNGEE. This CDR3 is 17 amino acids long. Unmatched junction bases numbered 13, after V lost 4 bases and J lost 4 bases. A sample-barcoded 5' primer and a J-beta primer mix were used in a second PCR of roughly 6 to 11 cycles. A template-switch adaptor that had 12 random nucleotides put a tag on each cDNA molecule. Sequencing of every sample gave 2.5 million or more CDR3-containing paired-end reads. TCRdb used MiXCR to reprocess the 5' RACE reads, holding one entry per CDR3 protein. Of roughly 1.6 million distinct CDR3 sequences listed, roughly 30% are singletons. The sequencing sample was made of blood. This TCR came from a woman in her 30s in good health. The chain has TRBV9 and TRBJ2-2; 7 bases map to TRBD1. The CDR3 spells CASSSQEGGYSTGELFF. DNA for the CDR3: TGTGCCAGCAGCTCCCAAGAAGGGGGCTATAGCACCGGGGAGCTGTTTTTT. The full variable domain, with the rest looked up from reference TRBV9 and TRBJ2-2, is DSGVTQTPKHLITATGQRVTLRCSPRSGDLSVYWYQQSLDQGLQFLIQYYNGEERAKGNILERFSAQQFPDLHSELNLSSLELGDSALYFCASSSQEGGYSTGELFFGEGSRLTVL.